This is a list of T cell receptor beta chains from one sample in a study of blood T cell repertoires in COVID-19. Using immunoSEQ multiplex PCR, the repertoire was profiled, and TCRdb retains in-frame clones only, with some absent. The table records approximately 150,000 clones, 80% to 90% of them present only once. Specimen: peripheral blood. These TCRs come from a man aged 35-49 years with acute or convalescent COVID-19. Each CDR3 is given with its conserved first and last residue. A D gene is named only where the DNA matches it firmly. Some rows mark clone size as missing; the rest say once, few, many or name a class of expanded clone.

v_gene: TRBV10-3; abundance: -; d_gene: -; j_gene: TRBJ2-5; CDR3nt: TGTGCCATCAGGGACACAGGACGAGAGACCCAGTACTTC; CDR3aa: CAIRDTGRETQYF
v_gene: TRBV7-2; abundance: -; d_gene: TRBD1; j_gene: TRBJ1-2; CDR3nt: TGTGCCAGCAGCTACGGACAGGGCTCGCCTGAGTTGGACACCTTC; CDR3aa: CASSYGQGSPELDTF
v_gene: TRBV6-6; abundance: few; d_gene: -; j_gene: TRBJ1-5; CDR3nt: TGTGCCAGCAGCAGAACTCGTAGCCAGCCCCAGCATTTT; CDR3aa: CASSRTRSQPQHF
v_gene: TRBV5-6; abundance: -; d_gene: TRBD1; j_gene: TRBJ1-2; CDR3nt: TGTGCCAGCAGCTGGGACAGGGAGTATGGCTACACCTTC; CDR3aa: CASSWDREYGYTF
v_gene: TRBV2; abundance: -; d_gene: -; j_gene: TRBJ1-3; CDR3nt: TGTGCCAGCAAAGCGGCCCCTACCTTTGGAAACACCATATATTTT; CDR3aa: CASKAAPTFGNTIYF
v_gene: TRBV19; abundance: once; d_gene: TRBD1; j_gene: TRBJ1-1; CDR3nt: TGTGCCAGTAGTCGGACAGGGCGAAGAACCACTGAAGCTTTCTTT; CDR3aa: CASSRTGRRTTEAFF
v_gene: TRBV6-1; abundance: -; d_gene: -; j_gene: TRBJ1-6; CDR3nt: TGTGCCAGCAGTGAATGGGCCCGTAATTCACCCCTCCACTTT; CDR3aa: CASSEWARNSPLHF
v_gene: TRBV6-5; abundance: -; d_gene: -; j_gene: TRBJ2-3; CDR3nt: TGTGCCAGCAGTTACACGGGTAGCACAGATACGCAGTATTTT; CDR3aa: CASSYTGSTDTQYF
v_gene: TRBV30; abundance: -; d_gene: -; j_gene: TRBJ1-2; CDR3nt: TGTGCCTGGGGTGACAGCTATGGCTACACCTTC; CDR3aa: CAWGDSYGYTF
v_gene: TRBV20-1; abundance: -; d_gene: -; j_gene: TRBJ1-1; CDR3nt: TGCAGTGCTAGAGATCTCGAAGCTTTCTTT; CDR3aa: CSARDLEAFF
v_gene: TRBV7-2; abundance: few; d_gene: -; j_gene: TRBJ1-2; CDR3nt: TGTGCCAGCAGCTTACAGGGTGGCGACTATGGCTACACCTTC; CDR3aa: CASSLQGGDYGYTF
v_gene: TRBV28; abundance: -; d_gene: TRBD1; j_gene: TRBJ2-7; CDR3nt: TGTGCCAGCATTCTGCGTGGGACAGGGGAAAACTACGAGCAGTACTTC; CDR3aa: CASILRGTGENYEQYF
v_gene: TRBV3-1/TRBV3-2; abundance: -; d_gene: -; j_gene: TRBJ1-5; CDR3nt: TGTGCCAGCAGCCAAGAAGCCTATAGCAATCAGCCCCAGCATTTT; CDR3aa: CASSQEAYSNQPQHF
v_gene: TRBV10-3; abundance: -; d_gene: TRBD1; j_gene: TRBJ1-2; CDR3nt: TGTGCCATCAGTGAGGGGACAGGGATCTATGGCTACACCTTC; CDR3aa: CAISEGTGIYGYTF
v_gene: TRBV6-5; abundance: -; d_gene: TRBD1; j_gene: TRBJ2-1; CDR3nt: TGTGCCAGCACCAACCGACAGGGGTGGTACAATGAGCAGTTCTTC; CDR3aa: CASTNRQGWYNEQFF
v_gene: TRBV6-5; abundance: -; d_gene: TRBD1; j_gene: TRBJ1-2; CDR3nt: TGTGCCAGCAGTCAAACAGGGGACTATGGCTACACCTTC; CDR3aa: CASSQTGDYGYTF
v_gene: TRBV14; abundance: -; d_gene: TRBD1; j_gene: TRBJ1-1; CDR3nt: TGTGCCAGCAGCCAAGATTTAGGGGGCGTGATGACTGAAGCTTTCTTT; CDR3aa: CASSQDLGGVMTEAFF
v_gene: TRBV19; abundance: -; d_gene: TRBD1; j_gene: TRBJ2-3; CDR3nt: TGTGCCAGTAGTCCCGGACAGGGGGCGGATACGCAGTATTTT; CDR3aa: CASSPGQGADTQYF
v_gene: TRBV30; abundance: -; d_gene: TRBD1; j_gene: TRBJ1-2; CDR3nt: TGTGCCTGTGTAGTGACAGGGGGATATTCTTATTATGGCTACACCTTC; CDR3aa: CACVVTGGYSYYGYTF
v_gene: TRBV29-1; abundance: -; d_gene: TRBD1; j_gene: TRBJ2-1; CDR3nt: TGCAGCGTGGAAGACAGGGGCGATGAGCAGTTCTTC; CDR3aa: CSVEDRGDEQFF
v_gene: TRBV6-4; abundance: -; d_gene: TRBD1; j_gene: TRBJ2-1; CDR3nt: TGTGCCAGCAGTGACTTGACAGGGGGCCATGAGCAGTTCTTC; CDR3aa: CASSDLTGGHEQFF
v_gene: TRBV2; abundance: -; d_gene: TRBD1; j_gene: TRBJ1-5; CDR3nt: TGTGCCAGCAGTGGACAGGGTGGCAATCAGCCCCAGCATTTT; CDR3aa: CASSGQGGNQPQHF
v_gene: TRBV14; abundance: -; d_gene: -; j_gene: TRBJ2-3; CDR3nt: TGTGCCAGCAGCCGAGGGTTTGTGGGAGATACGCAGTATTTT; CDR3aa: CASSRGFVGDTQYF
v_gene: TRBV29-1; abundance: -; d_gene: TRBD1; j_gene: TRBJ1-1; CDR3nt: TGCAGCGTTGCGGACAGGGAAGGGACTGAAGCTTTCTTT; CDR3aa: CSVADREGTEAFF
v_gene: TRBV12-3/TRBV12-4; abundance: -; d_gene: TRBD1; j_gene: TRBJ1-1; CDR3nt: TGTGCCAGCAGTCTTGCAGGGGGCACTGAAGCTTTCTTT; CDR3aa: CASSLAGGTEAFF
v_gene: TRBV4-3; abundance: -; d_gene: -; j_gene: TRBJ2-1; CDR3nt: TGCGCCAGCAGCCAAGGAGACGGGTACAATGAGCAGTTCTTC; CDR3aa: CASSQGDGYNEQFF
v_gene: TRBV11-2; abundance: -; d_gene: TRBD1; j_gene: TRBJ1-2; CDR3nt: TGTGCCAGCAGCTTAAACAGGGGGAGCGGCTATGGCTACACCTTC; CDR3aa: CASSLNRGSGYGYTF
v_gene: TRBV28; abundance: many; d_gene: -; j_gene: TRBJ2-1; CDR3nt: TGTGCCAGCAGGGAAGGGGGAACCTACAATGAGCAGTTCTTC; CDR3aa: CASREGGTYNEQFF
v_gene: TRBV7-2; abundance: few; d_gene: -; j_gene: TRBJ2-3; CDR3nt: TGTGCCAGCAGCTTGACAGACCGTACGCAGTATTTT; CDR3aa: CASSLTDRTQYF
v_gene: TRBV13; abundance: once; d_gene: TRBD1; j_gene: TRBJ2-1; CDR3nt: TGTGCCAGCAGCCAGAGACAGGGACGTAATGAGCAGTTCTTC; CDR3aa: CASSQRQGRNEQFF
v_gene: TRBV21-1; abundance: -; d_gene: -; j_gene: TRBJ1-6; CDR3nt: TGTGCCAGCAGGTATTCCGGGTCCCCCTATAATTCACCCCTCCACTTT; CDR3aa: CASRYSGSPYNSPLHF
v_gene: TRBV29-1; abundance: once; d_gene: TRBD2; j_gene: TRBJ2-5; CDR3nt: TGCAGCGTGGGTGGGACTAGCGGGGGAGAGACCCAGTACTTC; CDR3aa: CSVGGTSGGETQYF
v_gene: TRBV7-9; abundance: -; d_gene: TRBD1; j_gene: TRBJ1-2; CDR3nt: TGTGCCAGCAGCGGGACAGGATATTCCTATGGCTACACCTTC; CDR3aa: CASSGTGYSYGYTF
v_gene: TRBV6-5; abundance: -; d_gene: -; j_gene: TRBJ2-5; CDR3nt: TGTGCCAGCACTCAGACAGTACAAGAGACCCAGTACTTC; CDR3aa: CASTQTVQETQYF
v_gene: TRBV9; abundance: -; d_gene: -; j_gene: TRBJ1-4; CDR3nt: TGTGCCAGCAGCCCCCGACTGAGCAATGAAAAACTGTTTTTT; CDR3aa: CASSPRLSNEKLFF
v_gene: TRBV19; abundance: -; d_gene: -; j_gene: TRBJ1-5; CDR3nt: TGTGCCAGTCACGCTTGGGGCGATCAGCCCCAGCATTTT; CDR3aa: CASHAWGDQPQHF
v_gene: TRBV21-1; abundance: -; d_gene: -; j_gene: TRBJ1-1; CDR3nt: TGTGCCAGCAGTCGTGAAATATCTGGGGCGGAGAACACTGAAGCTTTCTTT; CDR3aa: CASSREISGAENTEAFF
v_gene: TRBV6-6; abundance: -; d_gene: TRBD1; j_gene: TRBJ1-2; CDR3nt: TGTGCCAGCAGTCCTTTCACCGGGACAGGGGGCGAAGACCGTGGCTACACCTTC; CDR3aa: CASSPFTGTGGEDRGYTF
v_gene: TRBV12-3/TRBV12-4; abundance: -; d_gene: -; j_gene: TRBJ1-5; CDR3nt: TGTGCCAGCAGTTTTGGAGGTAATCAGCCCCAGCATTTT; CDR3aa: CASSFGGNQPQHF
v_gene: TRBV11-3; abundance: few; d_gene: TRBD2; j_gene: TRBJ2-7; CDR3nt: TGTGCCAGCAGCTTAGAGTCCCGAGCGGGGCCTTCCTACGAGCAGTACTTC; CDR3aa: CASSLESRAGPSYEQYF
v_gene: TRBV30; abundance: -; d_gene: TRBD1; j_gene: TRBJ1-5; CDR3nt: TGTGCCTGGGCGCGACAGGGGGCTAATAATCAGCCCCAGCATTTT; CDR3aa: CAWARQGANNQPQHF
v_gene: TRBV28; abundance: -; d_gene: TRBD2; j_gene: TRBJ2-5; CDR3nt: TGTGCCAGCAGTTTAAAGGGGTTTGCGGGGGTCGGGGAGACCCAGTACTTC; CDR3aa: CASSLKGFAGVGETQYF